Following are 18 T cell receptor beta chains from one sample sequenced in a study of Ad26.COV2.S vaccination and SARS-CoV-2 variants. This table comes from immunoSEQ multiplex PCR, and its TCRdb copy is limited to in-frame clones, with some not included. The sample includes approximately 460,000 clones, roughly nine tenths of them seen just once. The treatment was: roughly 20 received Ad26.COV2.S at low or high dose, single or two shots; about five received placebo; per-sample allocation not given. Samples came from day 63 after the first vaccine or placebo injection. The source material was peripheral blood, sampled in a trial of Ad26.COV2.S vaccine versus placebo. Source of these receptors: a person between 18 and 59 years old who received the Ad26.COV2.S COVID-19 vaccine or a placebo.

The rearrangement joins TRBV7-8 to TRBJ1-2; the D is unclear. Trimming pared 5 bases from V and 2 bases from J, leaving 12 bases between. CDR3 length: 14 residues. Germline CDR1 reads SGHVS; CDR2 reads FQNEAQ. The DNA of the CDR3 is TGTGCCAGCAGCATAGGACTGGGAAACTATGGCTACACCTTC. As protein: CASSIGLGNYGYTF.

The chain uses TRBV19 and TRBJ1-4; the D is unclear. The germline V gene encodes CDR1 LNHDA and CDR2 SQIVND (reference sequence). CDR3 size: 14 residues. V was clipped by 3 bases and J by 8 bases, with 13 bases between them. The CDR3 region is CASSIRRSQEKLFF. In nucleotides, the CDR3 is TGTGCCAGTAGTATTCGGCGGAGTCAAGAAAAACTGTTTTTT.

The chain joins TRBV2 to TRBJ2-1, with 7 bases matching TRBD2. This CDR3 is 14 amino acids long. Looked up from germline, CDR1 is SNHLY and CDR2 is FYNNEI. J gave up 2 bases and V 7 bases, and 5 bases lay outside the gene matches. CDR3 bases: TGTGCCAGCACCCCAGGGAGGGCCTACAATGAGCAGTTCTTC. Encoded protein: CASTPGRAYNEQFF.

V and J are TRBV2 and TRBJ2-5; possible D gene TRBD1, 6 bases. Looked up from germline, CDR1 is SNHLY and CDR2 is FYNNEI. The CDR3 covers 14 residues. V lost 4 bases and J 5 bases, leaving 14 bases between the germline ends. The CDR3 region has the DNA TGTGCCAGCAGTGCAAACAGGGTGGGCGAGACCCAGTACTTC. Amino acid sequence: CASSANRVGETQYF.

The rearrangement links TRBV7-2 to TRBJ1-1; 7 bases line up with TRBD1. V lost 5 bases to trimming and J lost 4 bases; unmatched junction nucleotides: 7. CDR3 length equals 14 residues. Germline V lookup: CDR1 SGHTA, CDR2 FQGNSA. The CDR3 loop reads CASSAAQGGTEAFF. Written as DNA, the CDR3 is TGTGCCAGCAGCGCTGCGCAGGGGGGCACTGAAGCTTTCTTT.

The chain uses TRBV7-2 and TRBJ2-1; 8 bases fit TRBD2. Germline V gene sequence: CDR1 SGHTA, CDR2 FQGNSA. The CDR3 contains 15 residues. J lost 0 bases, V lost 4 bases, and 2 bases had no gene match. The CDR3 is CASSSSGPSYNEQFF. The CDR3 DNA sequence: TGTGCCAGCAGCTCTAGCGGGCCCTCCTACAATGAGCAGTTCTTC.

This clone was detected a few times. The rearrangement links TRBV2 to TRBJ1-2, with a weak D call TRBD1 (5 bases). CDR1 and CDR2 from the germline V gene are SNHLY and FYNNEI. CDR3 size: 14 residues. V was shortened by 6 bases and J by 1 base, with 12 bases between the two germline ends. The CDR3 DNA is TGTGCCAGCAGGGGGGACGGTCTTAACTATGGCTACACCTTC. Its protein product is CASRGDGLNYGYTF.

The chain combines TRBV5-1 with TRBJ1-1; 8 bases align to TRBD1. This CDR3 is 14 amino acids long. Per germline, CDR1 SGHRS and CDR2 YFSETQ. V trimming: 8 bases; J trimming: 4 bases; junction bases outside the gene matches: 10. CDR3 nucleotide sequence: TGCGCCAGTCAGTACCAGGGGGCAAGCACTGAAGCTTTCTTT. This gives the protein CASQYQGASTEAFF.

The V and J genes are TRBV5-5 and TRBJ2-2, with TRBD2 as a possible D gene (5 bases). Trimming removed 2 bases at V and 0 bases at J, with 11 bases between. Germline V CDR1 and CDR2: SGHKS, YYEKEE (reference sequence). The CDR3 covers 16 residues. The CDR3 nucleotides read TGTGCCAGCAGCTTTGGGATCGGGACGAACACCGGGGAGCTGTTTTTT. It is translated as CASSFGIGTNTGELFF.

The gene calls are TRBV2 and TRBJ2-5; D gene ambiguous. Germline V gene lookup returns CDR1 SNHLY and CDR2 FYNNEI. The CDR3 sequence is 14 residues long. Trimming removed 0 bases from V and 5 bases from J, with 10 bases in between. CDR3 amino acids: CASSEAIPPETQYF. The CDR3 DNA sequence: TGTGCCAGCAGTGAAGCCATACCCCCCGAGACCCAGTACTTC.

The gene calls are TRBV29-1 and TRBJ1-2; 8 bases map to TRBD1. Germline CDR1 SQVTM, CDR2 ANQGSEA. The CDR3 length is 13 residues. With 4 bases clipped from V and 1 base from J, the junction kept 2 bases outside the gene matches. This CDR3 reads CSVGTGGNYGYTF. CDR3 DNA sequence: TGCAGCGTTGGTACAGGGGGTAACTATGGCTACACCTTC.

This clone turned up a few times. The chain carries TRBV29-1 and TRBJ2-7; 8 positions agree with TRBD2. V was pared by 4 bases and J by 1 base, with 6 bases of the junction left unmatched. This CDR3 is 14 amino acids long. The germline V gene has CDR1 SQVTM and CDR2 ANQGSEA. The CDR3 loop is CSVVGGVVSYEQYF. The CDR3 nucleotides are TGCAGCGTTGTCGGGGGGGTGGTTTCCTACGAGCAGTACTTC.

The chain has TRBV7-9 and TRBJ2-1, with 7 nucleotides matching TRBD2. Per germline, CDR1 SEHNR and CDR2 FQNEAQ (reference sequence). The CDR3 runs to 16 residues. J was trimmed by 5 bases and V by 0 bases; bases with no gene match: 7. The CDR3 DNA is TGTGCCAGCAGCTTAGCCGGGTCTAGCGGCCACAATGAGCAGTTCTTC. Amino acid sequence: CASSLAGSSGHNEQFF. The entire variable domain, with the rest obtained from reference TRBV7-9 and TRBJ2-1, is as follows: DTGVSQNPRHKITKRGQNVTFRCDPISEHNRLYWYRQTLGQGPEFLTYFQNEAQLEKSRLLSDRFSAERPKGSFSTLEIQRTEQGDSAMYLCASSLAGSSGHNEQFFGPGTRLTVL.

The CDR3 sequence: CASRPQGPDYTF. The CDR3 DNA reads TGTGCCAGCAGACCCCAGGGACCAGACTACACCTTC. The V call is TRBV5-8, the J call TRBJ1-2; D may be TRBD1 (5 bases). With 5 bases removed from V and 10 bases from J, the gap between germline ends came to 15 bases. There are 12 residues in the CDR3. Germline CDR1 SGHTS, CDR2 YDEGEE.

This sequence joins TRBV7-6 and TRBJ2-2; TRBD1 matches 11 bases. CDR1 SGHVS and CDR2 FNYEAQ come from the germline V gene. V dropped 4 bases and J dropped 4; count of bases not matched to a gene: 8. The CDR3 has 17 residues. The CDR3 loop reads CASSYLSGTGGTGELFF. Written as DNA, the CDR3 is TGTGCCAGCAGCTATCTCTCCGGGACAGGGGGCACCGGGGAGCTGTTTTTT.

The chain carries TRBV7-3 and TRBJ2-3; a possible D gene is TRBD1 (7 bases). CDR3 length: 15 amino acids. Germline V gene sequence: CDR1 SGHTA, CDR2 FQGTGA. Trimming took 4 bases from V and 0 from J, leaving 11 bases between them. CDR3 region: CASSSQGTSTDTQYF. The CDR3 region has the DNA TGTGCCAGCAGCTCACAGGGGACTAGCACAGATACGCAGTATTTT.

The V and J genes are TRBV12-3 or TRBV12-4 and TRBJ1-2, with D maybe TRBD1 (5 bases). The CDR3 runs to 13 residues. V lost 7 bases, J lost 0 bases, and 9 bases lay in between. CDR3 in DNA: TGTGCCAGCAACTGGGGGGCTAACTATGGCTACACCTTC. Its translation is CASNWGANYGYTF.

The chain employs TRBV4-2 and TRBJ2-5; TRBD2 matches 12 bases. Germline values: CDR1 LGHNA, CDR2 YNFKEQ. CDR3 length: 16 residues. Trimming cost V 2 bases and J 5 bases; bases outside gene matches: 6. The CDR3: CASSQLLAGGRETQYF. In DNA form, the CDR3 reads TGTGCCAGCAGCCAATTGCTAGCGGGGGGGAGGGAGACCCAGTACTTC.